Listed below are T cell receptor beta chains from one sample, sequenced in a study of identical twins. TCRdb ran MiXCR on the 5' RACE reads and lists one entry per CDR3 protein. The sample lists about 460,000 distinct CDR3 sequences; 12% to 15% were seen once. This sample also appeared in a second study, on yellow fever vaccine responses in identical twins.

The sample taken for sequencing was CD4+ T cells sorted from blood. All receptors derive from a woman between 18 and 29 years old in good health. Each CDR3 is given with its conserved first and last residue. The D gene is left open where the match is weak. Clone size is shown for a subset of rows, as once, few, many or a class of expanded clone.

v_call: TRBV7-8
d_call: TRBD1
clone_size: -
j_call: TRBJ1-6
cdr3_nt: TGTGCCAGCAGCCTCCGGGACAGCTTTAATTCACCCCTCCACTTT
cdr3_aa: CASSLRDSFNSPLHF

v_call: TRBV20-1
d_call: TRBD1
clone_size: -
j_call: TRBJ2-3
cdr3_nt: TGCAGTGCTAGAGGACAGGGGGCGCGAGTTATTACAGATACGCAGTATTTT
cdr3_aa: CSARGQGARVITDTQYF

v_call: TRBV7-3
d_call: TRBD1
clone_size: many
j_call: TRBJ2-7
cdr3_nt: TGTGCCAGCAGCTTAGTGGGGGGACAGGGGAAGGAGCAGTACTTC
cdr3_aa: CASSLVGGQGKEQYF

v_call: TRBV6-5
d_call: -
clone_size: few
j_call: TRBJ2-3
cdr3_nt: TGTGCCAGCAGTTTTACCTCGGACCCCCCTGGGTATACGCAGTATTTT
cdr3_aa: CASSFTSDPPGYTQYF

v_call: TRBV5-1
d_call: -
clone_size: many
j_call: TRBJ2-3
cdr3_nt: TGCGCCAGCAGCTCGGGATTCCTCACAGATACGCAGTATTTT
cdr3_aa: CASSSGFLTDTQYF

v_call: TRBV20-1
d_call: TRBD1
clone_size: many
j_call: TRBJ1-2
cdr3_nt: TGCAGTGCGGGACAGGCCACCTATGGCTACACCTTC
cdr3_aa: CSAGQATYGYTF

v_call: TRBV15
d_call: -
clone_size: few
j_call: TRBJ1-1
cdr3_nt: TGTGCCACCAGCAGAGGTGGGGGCACTGAAGCTTTCTTT
cdr3_aa: CATSRGGGTEAFF

v_call: TRBV7-9
d_call: TRBD2
clone_size: -
j_call: TRBJ2-2
cdr3_nt: TGTGCCAGCAGCTTGACTAGCGTCACCGGGGAGCTGTTTTTT
cdr3_aa: CASSLTSVTGELFF

v_call: TRBV20-1
d_call: -
clone_size: -
j_call: TRBJ2-6
cdr3_nt: TGCAGTGCTAGAGCTCATTCTTCTGGGGCCAACGTCCTGACTTTC
cdr3_aa: CSARAHSSGANVLTF

v_call: TRBV5-1
d_call: TRBD2
clone_size: many
j_call: TRBJ2-1
cdr3_nt: TGCGCCAGCAGCCCGCGGACTAGCGGGGATTCTAATGAGCAGTTCTTC
cdr3_aa: CASSPRTSGDSNEQFF

v_call: TRBV7-9
d_call: -
clone_size: few
j_call: TRBJ2-3
cdr3_nt: TGTGCCAGCAGCGACGGGCAAGGGGCGACAGATACGCAGTATTTT
cdr3_aa: CASSDGQGATDTQYF

v_call: TRBV6-2/TRBV6-3
d_call: -
clone_size: -
j_call: TRBJ1-5
cdr3_nt: TGTGCCAGCAGTTATGAGGTTCAGCCCCAGCATTTT
cdr3_aa: CASSYEVQPQHF

v_call: TRBV28
d_call: TRBD2
clone_size: -
j_call: TRBJ2-1
cdr3_nt: TGTGCCAGCAGTCTGAGGACTAGCGGGGGTCGGCATGAGCAGTTCTTC
cdr3_aa: CASSLRTSGGRHEQFF

v_call: TRBV29-1
d_call: TRBD1
clone_size: -
j_call: TRBJ2-1
cdr3_nt: TGCAGCGTTGAAGGGACAGGGGGCTCCTACAATGAGCAGTTCTTC
cdr3_aa: CSVEGTGGSYNEQFF

v_call: TRBV29-1
d_call: -
clone_size: -
j_call: TRBJ1-1
cdr3_nt: TGCAGCGTGGTACAAGGAGCCGAAGCTTTCTTT
cdr3_aa: CSVVQGAEAFF

v_call: TRBV6-2/TRBV6-3
d_call: TRBD2
clone_size: few
j_call: TRBJ2-1
cdr3_nt: TGTGCCAGCAGTTACGGGACTAGCGCCCGAAGCTCCTACAATGAGCAGTTCTTC
cdr3_aa: CASSYGTSARSSYNEQFF

v_call: TRBV12-3/TRBV12-4
d_call: TRBD2
clone_size: many
j_call: TRBJ2-1
cdr3_nt: TGTGCCAGCAGTTCGACTAGCGGCAAGCACAATGAGCAGTTCTTC
cdr3_aa: CASSSTSGKHNEQFF

v_call: TRBV10-3
d_call: TRBD2
clone_size: few
j_call: TRBJ2-3
cdr3_nt: TGTGCCATCAGCCCCGGGACTAGCGGGGGTACAGATACGCAGTATTTT
cdr3_aa: CAISPGTSGGTDTQYF

v_call: TRBV5-1
d_call: -
clone_size: -
j_call: TRBJ2-1
cdr3_nt: TGCGCCAGCAGCTTGGCACTGACTCCCATAGCGAATGAGCAGTTCTTC
cdr3_aa: CASSLALTPIANEQFF

v_call: TRBV7-9
d_call: TRBD2
clone_size: -
j_call: TRBJ2-3
cdr3_nt: TGTGCCAGCAGCTTCTGGGGTAGCGGGGACCCCACAGATACGCAGTATTTT
cdr3_aa: CASSFWGSGDPTDTQYF

v_call: TRBV6-1
d_call: TRBD2
clone_size: -
j_call: TRBJ2-3
cdr3_nt: TGTGCCAGCTCAAGACTAGCCCAGACAGATACGCAGTATTTT
cdr3_aa: CASSRLAQTDTQYF

v_call: TRBV14
d_call: -
clone_size: many
j_call: TRBJ2-1
cdr3_nt: TGTGCCAGGTACGCAGATTCATTCTACAATGAGCAGTTCTTC
cdr3_aa: CARYADSFYNEQFF

v_call: TRBV29-1
d_call: -
clone_size: -
j_call: TRBJ2-1
cdr3_nt: TGCAGCGTTGGGACTTTCTACAATGAGCAGTTCTTC
cdr3_aa: CSVGTFYNEQFF

v_call: TRBV6-2/TRBV6-3
d_call: -
clone_size: -
j_call: TRBJ2-6
cdr3_nt: TGTGCCAGCAGTTGGGACGGAGGGAAACTCTCTGGGGCCAACGTCCTGACTTTC
cdr3_aa: CASSWDGGKLSGANVLTF

v_call: TRBV5-1
d_call: TRBD1
clone_size: many
j_call: TRBJ2-5
cdr3_nt: TGCGCCAGCAGCGTAGCGGACAGGGGGGTCCAAGAGACCCAGTACTTC
cdr3_aa: CASSVADRGVQETQYF

v_call: TRBV18
d_call: -
clone_size: -
j_call: TRBJ2-2
cdr3_nt: TGTGCCAGCTCACCTCAGCTACTAGCACAAACCGGGGAGCTGTTTTTT
cdr3_aa: CASSPQLLAQTGELFF

v_call: TRBV3-1
d_call: -
clone_size: -
j_call: TRBJ2-7
cdr3_nt: TGTGCCAGCAGCCCCTGGGACGGGTCGGGGGAGCAGTACTTC
cdr3_aa: CASSPWDGSGEQYF

v_call: TRBV5-6
d_call: -
clone_size: few
j_call: TRBJ2-1
cdr3_nt: TGTGCCAGCACTTCCCAGTATGAGCAGTTCTTC
cdr3_aa: CASTSQYEQFF

v_call: TRBV19
d_call: -
clone_size: -
j_call: TRBJ2-3
cdr3_nt: TGTGCCACCAGGGTATCACTCACAGATATGCAGTATTTT
cdr3_aa: CATRVSLTDMQYF

v_call: TRBV3-1
d_call: -
clone_size: -
j_call: TRBJ1-1
cdr3_nt: TGTGCCAGCAGCCAAGAGGGCACAGAAGCTTTCTTT
cdr3_aa: CASSQEGTEAFF

v_call: TRBV4-3
d_call: -
clone_size: -
j_call: TRBJ2-1
cdr3_nt: TGCGCCAGCAGCCAGGATCTCATTCCAAAACTTCACAATGAGCAGTTCTTC
cdr3_aa: CASSQDLIPKLHNEQFF

v_call: TRBV29-1
d_call: -
clone_size: -
j_call: TRBJ1-2
cdr3_nt: TGTATAACAGGGATGGAGGGCTACACCTTC
cdr3_aa: CITGMEGYTF

v_call: TRBV10-3
d_call: TRBD1
clone_size: many
j_call: TRBJ2-1
cdr3_nt: TGTGCCATCAGTGCCCAGACAGGGAACAATGAGCAGTTCTTC
cdr3_aa: CAISAQTGNNEQFF

v_call: TRBV23-1
d_call: -
clone_size: -
j_call: TRBJ2-7
cdr3_nt: TGCGCCAGCAGTCAGTTCGTGTGGGTAACCTCCTACGAGCAGTACTTC
cdr3_aa: CASSQFVWVTSYEQYF

v_call: TRBV6-1
d_call: TRBD2
clone_size: few
j_call: TRBJ2-5
cdr3_nt: TGTGCCAGCAGTGAAGTGGGTAGCGGGAGGTCGGAGACCCAGTACTTC
cdr3_aa: CASSEVGSGRSETQYF

v_call: TRBV12-3/TRBV12-4
d_call: -
clone_size: many
j_call: TRBJ2-1
cdr3_nt: TGTGCCAGCAGTTTAAGGCCTTCAGGGGCGGGTGAGCAGTTCTTC
cdr3_aa: CASSLRPSGAGEQFF

v_call: TRBV15
d_call: -
clone_size: -
j_call: TRBJ2-3
cdr3_nt: TGTGCCACCAGCAGAACCTTGGGTCCCGGCACAGATACGCAGTATTTT
cdr3_aa: CATSRTLGPGTDTQYF

v_call: TRBV3-1
d_call: -
clone_size: few
j_call: TRBJ1-1
cdr3_nt: TGTGCCAGCAGCCAAGATGAGGACACTGAAGCTTTCTTT
cdr3_aa: CASSQDEDTEAFF

v_call: TRBV12-3/TRBV12-4
d_call: -
clone_size: many
j_call: TRBJ1-1
cdr3_nt: TGTGCCAGCAGGATCTCAGCAGCGAACACTGAAGCTTTCTTT
cdr3_aa: CASRISAANTEAFF

v_call: TRBV12-3/TRBV12-4
d_call: TRBD2
clone_size: few
j_call: TRBJ2-7
cdr3_nt: TGTGCCAGCAGCTATAGCGGGAGGGCCGTTTACGAGCAGTACTTC
cdr3_aa: CASSYSGRAVYEQYF

v_call: TRBV9
d_call: -
clone_size: many
j_call: TRBJ2-1
cdr3_nt: TGTGCCAGCAGCACCCTGACCACCTACAATGAGCAGTTCTTC
cdr3_aa: CASSTLTTYNEQFF

v_call: TRBV9
d_call: -
clone_size: few
j_call: TRBJ2-2
cdr3_nt: TGTGCCAGCACCCTCTTGGACAGGAACACCGGGGAGCTGTTTTTT
cdr3_aa: CASTLLDRNTGELFF